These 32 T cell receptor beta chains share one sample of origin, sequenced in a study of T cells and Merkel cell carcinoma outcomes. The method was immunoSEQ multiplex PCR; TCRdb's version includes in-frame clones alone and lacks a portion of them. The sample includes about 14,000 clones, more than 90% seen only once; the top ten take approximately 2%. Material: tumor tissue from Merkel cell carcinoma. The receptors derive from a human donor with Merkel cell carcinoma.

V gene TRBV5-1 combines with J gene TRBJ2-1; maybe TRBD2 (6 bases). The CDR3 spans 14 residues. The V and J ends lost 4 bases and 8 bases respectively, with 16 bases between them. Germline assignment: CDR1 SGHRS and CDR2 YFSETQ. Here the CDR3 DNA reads TGCGCCAGCAGCCTCGGGGGTTCGTCGCATGAGCAGTTCTTC. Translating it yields CASSLGGSSHEQFF.

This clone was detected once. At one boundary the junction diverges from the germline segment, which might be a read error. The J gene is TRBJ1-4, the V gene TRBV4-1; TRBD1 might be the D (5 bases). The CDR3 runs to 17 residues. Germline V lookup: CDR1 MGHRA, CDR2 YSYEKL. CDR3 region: CASNQSSFGTDNEKLFF. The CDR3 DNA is TGCGCCAGCAACCAAAGTTCGTTCGGGACGGATAATGAAAAACTGTTTTTT.

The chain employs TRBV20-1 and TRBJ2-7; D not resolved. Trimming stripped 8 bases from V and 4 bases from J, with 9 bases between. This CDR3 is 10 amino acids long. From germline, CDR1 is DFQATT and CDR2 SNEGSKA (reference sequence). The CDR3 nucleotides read TGCAGTCTGAAATCTTACGAGCAGTACTTC. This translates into CSLKSYEQYF.

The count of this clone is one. CDR3 DNA: TGTGCCTGGAACAGACCGACAGGGGAATTCTTAGGCTACACCTTC. Residues: CAWNRPTGEFLGYTF. The chain has TRBV30 and TRBJ1-2; 8 bases map to TRBD1. CDR1 GTSNPN and CDR2 SVGIG come from the germline V gene (reference sequence). Trimming at V came to 4 bases and at J to 8 bases, leaving 15 bases not matched to a gene. The CDR3 is 15 amino acids.

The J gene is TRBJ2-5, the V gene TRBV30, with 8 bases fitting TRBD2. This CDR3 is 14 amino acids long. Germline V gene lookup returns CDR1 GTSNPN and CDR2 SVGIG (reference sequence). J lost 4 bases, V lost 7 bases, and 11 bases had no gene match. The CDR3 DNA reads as TGTGCCTCAAAGGAGTTTGGGACTAGAGAGACCCAGTACTTC. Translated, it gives CASKEFGTRETQYF.

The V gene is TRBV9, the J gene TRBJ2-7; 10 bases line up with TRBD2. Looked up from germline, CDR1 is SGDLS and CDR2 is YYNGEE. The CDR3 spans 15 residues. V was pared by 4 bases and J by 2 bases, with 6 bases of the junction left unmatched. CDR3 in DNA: TGTGCCAGCAGCTTTGGACTAGCGGAACCCTACGAGCAGTACTTC. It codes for CASSFGLAEPYEQYF.

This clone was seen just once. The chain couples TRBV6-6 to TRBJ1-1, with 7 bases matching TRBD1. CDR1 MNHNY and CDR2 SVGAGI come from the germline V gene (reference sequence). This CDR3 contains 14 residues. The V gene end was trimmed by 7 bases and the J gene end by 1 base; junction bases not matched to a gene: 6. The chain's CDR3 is CASTRDRANTEAFF. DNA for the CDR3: TGTGCCAGCACGAGGGACAGAGCGAACACTGAAGCTTTCTTT.

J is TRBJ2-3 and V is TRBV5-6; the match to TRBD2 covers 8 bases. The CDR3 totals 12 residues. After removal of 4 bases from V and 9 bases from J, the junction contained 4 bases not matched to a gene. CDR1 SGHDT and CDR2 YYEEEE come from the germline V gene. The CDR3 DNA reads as TGTGCCAGCAGCCCGCCGGGGGGGACGCAGTATTTT. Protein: CASSPPGGTQYF.

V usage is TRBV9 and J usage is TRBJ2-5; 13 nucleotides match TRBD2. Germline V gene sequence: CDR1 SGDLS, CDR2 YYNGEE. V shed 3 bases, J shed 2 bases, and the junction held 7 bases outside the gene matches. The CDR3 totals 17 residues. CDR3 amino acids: CASSGGTSGARQETQYF. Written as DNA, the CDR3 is TGTGCCAGCAGCGGAGGGACTAGCGGGGCCCGTCAAGAGACCCAGTACTTC.

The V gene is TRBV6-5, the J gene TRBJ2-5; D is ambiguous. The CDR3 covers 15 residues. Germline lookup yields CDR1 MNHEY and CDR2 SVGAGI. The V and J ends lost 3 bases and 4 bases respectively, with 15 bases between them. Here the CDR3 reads CASSYVGWIRETQYF. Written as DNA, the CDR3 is TGTGCCAGCAGTTATGTGGGTTGGATTCGAGAGACCCAGTACTTC.

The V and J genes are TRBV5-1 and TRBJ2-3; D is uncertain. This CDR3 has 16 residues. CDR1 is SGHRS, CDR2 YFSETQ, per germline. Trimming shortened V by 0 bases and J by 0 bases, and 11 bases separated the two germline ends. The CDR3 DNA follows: TGCGCCAGCAGCTTGGTGGTAACCCCTAGCACAGATACGCAGTATTTT. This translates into CASSLVVTPSTDTQYF. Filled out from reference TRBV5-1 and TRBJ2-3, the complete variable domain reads KAGVTQTPRYLIKTRGQQVTLSCSPISGHRSVSWYQQTPGQGLQFLFEYFSETQRNKGNFPGRFSGRQFSNSRSEMNVSTLELGDSALYLCASSLVVTPSTDTQYFGPGTRLTVL.

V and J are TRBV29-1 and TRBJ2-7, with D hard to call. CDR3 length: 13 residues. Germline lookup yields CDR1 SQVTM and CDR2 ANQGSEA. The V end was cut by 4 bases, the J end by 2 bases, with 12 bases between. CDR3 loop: CSVGIHRAYEQYF. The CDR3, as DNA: TGCAGCGTTGGTATACACCGGGCCTACGAGCAGTACTTC.

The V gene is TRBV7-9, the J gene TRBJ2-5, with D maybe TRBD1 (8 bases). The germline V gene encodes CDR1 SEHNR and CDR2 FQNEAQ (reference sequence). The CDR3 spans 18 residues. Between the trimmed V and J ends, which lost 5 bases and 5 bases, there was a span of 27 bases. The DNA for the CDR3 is TGTGCCAGCAGCCCGCGTCTGGGGGATGGACAGGGAGGGGAGACCCAGTACTTC. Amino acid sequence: CASSPRLGDGQGGETQYF.

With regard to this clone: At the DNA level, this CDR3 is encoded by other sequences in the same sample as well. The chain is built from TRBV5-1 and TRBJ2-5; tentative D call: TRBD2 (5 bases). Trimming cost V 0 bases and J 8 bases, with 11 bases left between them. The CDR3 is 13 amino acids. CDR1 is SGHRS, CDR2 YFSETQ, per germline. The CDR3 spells CASSLAPRETQYF. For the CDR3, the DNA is TGCGCCAGCAGCTTGGCCCCACGGGAAACCCAGTACTTC. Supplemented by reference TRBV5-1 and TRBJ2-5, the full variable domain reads KAGVTQTPRYLIKTRGQQVTLSCSPISGHRSVSWYQQTPGQGLQFLFEYFSETQRNKGNFPGRFSGRQFSNSRSEMNVSTLELGDSALYLCASSLAPRETQYFGPGTRLLVL.

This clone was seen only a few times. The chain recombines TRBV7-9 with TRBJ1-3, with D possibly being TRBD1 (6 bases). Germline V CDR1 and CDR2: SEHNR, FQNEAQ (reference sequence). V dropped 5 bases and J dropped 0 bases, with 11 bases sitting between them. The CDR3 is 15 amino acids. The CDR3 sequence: CASSKTGHSGNTIYF. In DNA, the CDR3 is TGTGCCAGCAGCAAGACAGGACACTCTGGAAACACCATATATTTT.

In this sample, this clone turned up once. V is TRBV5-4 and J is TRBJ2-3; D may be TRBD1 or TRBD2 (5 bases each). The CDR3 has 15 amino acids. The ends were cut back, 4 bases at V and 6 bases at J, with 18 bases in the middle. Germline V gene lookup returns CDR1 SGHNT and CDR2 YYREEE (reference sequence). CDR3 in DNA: TGTGCCAGCAGCCGGGGTGTTGGGACCAGGGATACGCAGTATTTT. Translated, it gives CASSRGVGTRDTQYF.

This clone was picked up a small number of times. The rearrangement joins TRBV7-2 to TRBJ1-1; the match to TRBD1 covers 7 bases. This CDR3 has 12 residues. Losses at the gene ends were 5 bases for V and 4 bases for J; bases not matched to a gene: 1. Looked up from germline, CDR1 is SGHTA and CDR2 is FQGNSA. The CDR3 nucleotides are TGTGCCAGCAGCCCAGGGGGCACTGAAGCTTTCTTT. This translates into CASSPGGTEAFF.

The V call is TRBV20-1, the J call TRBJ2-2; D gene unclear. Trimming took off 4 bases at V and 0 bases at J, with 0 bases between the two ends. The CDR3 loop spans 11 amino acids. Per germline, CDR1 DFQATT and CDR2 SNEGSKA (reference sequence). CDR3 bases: TGCAGTGCTACGAACACCGGGGAGCTGTTTTTT. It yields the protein CSATNTGELFF.

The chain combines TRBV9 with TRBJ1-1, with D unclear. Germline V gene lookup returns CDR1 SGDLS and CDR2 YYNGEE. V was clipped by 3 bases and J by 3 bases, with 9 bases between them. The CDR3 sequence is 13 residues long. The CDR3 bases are TGTGCCAGCAGCGCACAACGCTACACTGAAGCTTTCTTT. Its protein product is CASSAQRYTEAFF.

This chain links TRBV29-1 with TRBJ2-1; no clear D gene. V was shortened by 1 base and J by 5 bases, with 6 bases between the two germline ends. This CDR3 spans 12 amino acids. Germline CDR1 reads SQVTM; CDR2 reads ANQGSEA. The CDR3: CSVEAQHNEQFF. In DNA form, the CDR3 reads TGCAGCGTTGAAGCCCAGCACAATGAGCAGTTCTTC.

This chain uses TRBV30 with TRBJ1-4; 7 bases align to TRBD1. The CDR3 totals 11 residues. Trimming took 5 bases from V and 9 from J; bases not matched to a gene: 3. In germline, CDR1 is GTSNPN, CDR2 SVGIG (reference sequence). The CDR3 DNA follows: TGTGCCTGGGGGACAGTCCAAAAACTGTTTTTT. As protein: CAWGTVQKLFF. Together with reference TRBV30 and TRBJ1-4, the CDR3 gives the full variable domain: SQTIHQWPATLVQPVGSPLSLECTVEGTSNPNLYWYRQAAGRGLQLLFYSVGIGQISSEVPQNLSASRPQDRQFILSSKKLLLSDSGFYLCAWGTVQKLFFGSGTQLSVL.

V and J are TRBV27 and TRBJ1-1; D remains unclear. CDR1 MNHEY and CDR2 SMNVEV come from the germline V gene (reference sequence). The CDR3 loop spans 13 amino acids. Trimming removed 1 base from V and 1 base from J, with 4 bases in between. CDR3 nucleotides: TGTGCCAGCAGTTTATTATGGAACACTGAAGCTTTCTTT. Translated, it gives CASSLLWNTEAFF.

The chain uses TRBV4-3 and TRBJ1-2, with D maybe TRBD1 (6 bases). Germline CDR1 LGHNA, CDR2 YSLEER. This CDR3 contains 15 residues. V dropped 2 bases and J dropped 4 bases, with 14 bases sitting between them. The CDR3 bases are TGCGCCAGCAGCCAAAGGTGGGGGGGGGCCTATGGCTACACCTTC. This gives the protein CASSQRWGGAYGYTF.

The CDR3 spells CASSLVDALNTEAFF. For the CDR3, the DNA is TGTGCCAGCAGTTTAGTTGATGCCCTGAACACTGAAGCTTTCTTT. The rearrangement uses TRBV28 and TRBJ1-1; D ambiguous. Germline V lookup: CDR1 MDHEN, CDR2 SYDVKM. CDR3 length: 15 residues. V lost 2 bases, J lost 0 bases, and 10 bases lay in between.

CDR3 in DNA: TGTGCCAGCCAGGGGTTGGGAGGCTACACCTTC. Its translation: CASQGLGGYTF. The V call is TRBV27, the J call TRBJ1-2; a weak D match, TRBD1 (6 bases). V dropped 8 bases and J dropped 8 bases, with 12 bases sitting between them. The CDR3 is made up of 11 amino acids. Germline V gene lookup returns CDR1 MNHEY and CDR2 SMNVEV (reference sequence).

Here the CDR3 reads CASSTIRGTGELFF. The CDR3 coding sequence is TGTGCCAGCAGCACAATACGGGGCACCGGGGAGCTGTTTTTT. The chain carries TRBV7-9 and TRBJ2-2, with D possibly TRBD2 on 5 matching bases. Germline V gives CDR1 SEHNR, CDR2 FQNEAQ (reference sequence). This CDR3 has 14 amino acids. V shed 5 bases and J shed 4 bases, with 11 bases lying between them. The variable domain in full, with the rest retrieved from reference TRBV7-9 and TRBJ2-2, is DTGVSQNPRHKITKRGQNVTFRCDPISEHNRLYWYRQTLGQGPEFLTYFQNEAQLEKSRLLSDRFSAERPKGSFSTLEIQRTEQGDSAMYLCASSTIRGTGELFFGEGSRLTVL.

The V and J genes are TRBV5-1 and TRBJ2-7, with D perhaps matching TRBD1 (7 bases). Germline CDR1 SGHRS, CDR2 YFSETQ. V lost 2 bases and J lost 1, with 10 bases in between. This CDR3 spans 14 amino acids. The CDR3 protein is CASSLQGRSYEQYF. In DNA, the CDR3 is TGCGCCAGCAGCTTACAGGGGAGGTCCTACGAGCAGTACTTC. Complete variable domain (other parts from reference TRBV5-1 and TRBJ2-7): KAGVTQTPRYLIKTRGQQVTLSCSPISGHRSVSWYQQTPGQGLQFLFEYFSETQRNKGNFPGRFSGRQFSNSRSEMNVSTLELGDSALYLCASSLQGRSYEQYFGPGTRLTVT.

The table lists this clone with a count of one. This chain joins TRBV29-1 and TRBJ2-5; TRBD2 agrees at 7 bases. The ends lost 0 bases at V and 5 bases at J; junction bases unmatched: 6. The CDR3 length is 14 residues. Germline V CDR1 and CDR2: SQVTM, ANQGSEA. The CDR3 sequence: CSVEDPPGGETQYF. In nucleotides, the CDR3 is TGCAGCGTTGAAGACCCTCCGGGAGGCGAGACCCAGTACTTC. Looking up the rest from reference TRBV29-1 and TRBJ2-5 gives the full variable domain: SAVISQKPSRDICQRGTSLTIQCQVDSQVTMMFWYRQQPGQSLTLIATANQGSEATYESGFVIDKFPISRPNLTFSTLTVSNMSPEDSSIYLCSVEDPPGGETQYFGPGTRLLVL.

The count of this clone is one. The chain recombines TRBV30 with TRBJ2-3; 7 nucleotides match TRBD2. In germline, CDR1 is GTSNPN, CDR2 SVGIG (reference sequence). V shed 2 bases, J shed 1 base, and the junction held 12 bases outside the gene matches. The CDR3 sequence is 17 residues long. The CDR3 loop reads CAWSPRSGRGGTDTQYF. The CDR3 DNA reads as TGTGCCTGGAGTCCACGCTCGGGGAGGGGTGGCACAGATACGCAGTATTTT.

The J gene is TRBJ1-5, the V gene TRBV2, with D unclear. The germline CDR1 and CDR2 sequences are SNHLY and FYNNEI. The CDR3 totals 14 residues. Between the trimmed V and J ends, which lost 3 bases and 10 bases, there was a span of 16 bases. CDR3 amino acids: CASSDWTAEIPQHF. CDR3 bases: TGTGCCAGCAGTGACTGGACCGCCGAGATTCCCCAGCATTTT.

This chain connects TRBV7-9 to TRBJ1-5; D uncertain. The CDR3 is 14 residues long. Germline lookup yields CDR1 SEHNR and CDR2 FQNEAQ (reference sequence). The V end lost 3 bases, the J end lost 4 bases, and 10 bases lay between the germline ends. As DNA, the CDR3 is TGTGCCAGCAGCTTTGACACGAATAATCAGCCCCAGCATTTT. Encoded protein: CASSFDTNNQPQHF.

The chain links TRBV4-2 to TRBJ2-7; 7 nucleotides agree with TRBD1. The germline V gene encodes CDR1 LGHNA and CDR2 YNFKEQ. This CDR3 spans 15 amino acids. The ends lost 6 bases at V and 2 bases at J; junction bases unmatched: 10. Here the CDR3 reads CASSLENRGAYEQYF. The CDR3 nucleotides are TGTGCCAGCAGTCTGGAAAACAGGGGCGCCTACGAGCAGTACTTC.